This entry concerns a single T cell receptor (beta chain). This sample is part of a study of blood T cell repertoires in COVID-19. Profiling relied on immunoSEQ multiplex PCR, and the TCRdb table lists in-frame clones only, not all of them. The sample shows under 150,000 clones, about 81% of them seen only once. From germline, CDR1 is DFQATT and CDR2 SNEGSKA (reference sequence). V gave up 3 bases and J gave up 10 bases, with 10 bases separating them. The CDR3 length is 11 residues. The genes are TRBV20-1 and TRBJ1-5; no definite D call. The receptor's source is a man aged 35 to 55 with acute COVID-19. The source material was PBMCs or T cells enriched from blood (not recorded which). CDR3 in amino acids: CSASNTQPQHF. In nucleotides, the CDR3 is TGCAGTGCTAGTAACACCCAACCCCAGCATTTT.